A single sample is the source of the 26 T cell receptor beta chains below, sequenced in a study of Tregs in tolerant kidney transplant recipients. The data were produced by immunoSEQ multiplex PCR, yet TCRdb's version contains in-frame clones alone and is incomplete. The profile shows roughly 120,000 clones, 85% to 95% of them singletons. The source material was CD4+ T cells from blood. The receptors derive from a human donor in good health.

The J gene is TRBJ2-7, the V gene TRBV15; a weak D match, TRBD2 (5 bases). The germline V gene encodes CDR1 LNHNV and CDR2 YYDKDF (reference sequence). The CDR3 spans 13 residues. Trimming pared 3 bases from V and 9 bases from J, leaving 15 bases between. CDR3 protein: CATSRGKVGGQYF. The DNA for the CDR3 is TGTGCCACCAGCAGGGGGAAAGTTGGAGGGCAGTACTTC.

The gene calls are TRBV18 and TRBJ2-4; TRBD1 matches 8 bases. Trimming cost V 3 bases and J 3 bases; bases outside gene matches: 10. This CDR3 spans 17 amino acids. CDR1 is KGHSH, CDR2 LQKENI, per germline. The CDR3 reads CASSPSDRGLGKNIQYF. The DNA for the CDR3 is TGTGCCAGCTCACCCAGCGACAGGGGTCTAGGCAAAAACATTCAGTACTTC. Together with reference TRBV18 and TRBJ2-4, the CDR3 gives the full variable domain: NAGVMQNPRHLVRRRGQEARLRCSPMKGHSHVYWYRQLPEEGLKFMVYLQKENIIDESGMPKERFSAEFPKEGPSILRIQQVVRGDSAAYFCASSPSDRGLGKNIQYFGAGTRLSVL.

V is TRBV2 and J is TRBJ2-1, with TRBD1 as a possible D gene (5 bases). Trimming cost V 10 bases and J 0 bases, with 19 bases left between them. CDR3 length: 16 amino acids. The V gene's germline CDR1 is SNHLY and CDR2 FYNNEI. CDR3 nucleotide sequence: TGTGCCACCAGCAGGGCCAGCCGGTCCTCCTACAATGAGCAGTTCTTC. The encoded protein is CATSRASRSSYNEQFF.

The V and J genes are TRBV5-1 and TRBJ2-7; the match to TRBD1 covers 9 bases. The J segment lost 7 bases and the V segment lost 5 bases, leaving 10 bases of the junction unmatched. The CDR3 contains 14 residues. Looked up from germline, CDR1 is SGHRS and CDR2 is YFSETQ. The CDR3 nucleotides are TGCGCCAGCAGTTCACAGGGGGCGGCCGGAGAGCAGTACTTC. Protein: CASSSQGAAGEQYF.

The V gene is TRBV7-8, the J gene TRBJ2-7; D gene ambiguous. The CDR3 runs to 11 residues. The germline V gene has CDR1 SGHVS and CDR2 FQNEAQ. Trimming shortened V by 3 bases and J by 2 bases, and 2 bases separated the two germline ends. CDR3 loop: CASSFTYEQYF. The CDR3 DNA sequence: TGTGCCAGCAGCTTCACCTACGAGCAGTACTTC. The variable domain in full, with the rest retrieved from reference TRBV7-8 and TRBJ2-7, is GAGVSQSPRYKVAKRGQDVALRCDPISGHVSLFWYQQALGQGPEFLTYFQNEAQLDKSGLPSDRFFAERPEGSVSTLKIQRTQQEDSAVYLCASSFTYEQYFGPGTRLTVT.

The chain has TRBV5-4 and TRBJ2-1, with D hard to call. Trimming left V 4 bases short and J 7 bases short, with 18 bases between. Germline V gives CDR1 SGHNT, CDR2 YYREEE (reference sequence). This CDR3 is 15 amino acids long. CDR3 in amino acids: CASSPSWISRNEQFF. CDR3 coding DNA: TGTGCCAGCAGCCCCAGTTGGATTAGCCGGAATGAGCAGTTCTTC.

V usage is TRBV5-4 and J usage is TRBJ1-1; TRBD1 might be the D (5 bases). The germline CDR1 and CDR2 sequences are SGHNT and YYREEE (reference sequence). The CDR3 extends over 17 amino acids. Trimming removed 3 bases from V and 1 base from J, with 19 bases in between. CDR3: CASSSLPWGIWNTEAFF. Here the CDR3 DNA reads TGTGCCAGCAGCTCGCTCCCATGGGGGATATGGAACACTGAAGCTTTCTTT.

J is TRBJ2-1 and V is TRBV5-1; D not certain. V was cut by 3 bases and J by 6 bases, with 22 bases left in between. Germline CDR1 and CDR2: SGHRS and YFSETQ. The CDR3 contains 17 residues. The CDR3 DNA reads TGCGCCAGCAGCTGGATGAAGGACGGAGCTCTTGGCAATGAGCAGTTCTTC. Translated, it gives CASSWMKDGALGNEQFF.

The J gene is TRBJ1-2, the V gene TRBV5-8; perhaps TRBD1 as D (5 bases). Germline lookup yields CDR1 SGHTS and CDR2 YDEGEE. The V gene lost 1 base and the J gene lost 7 bases, with 17 bases spanning the gap. The length of the CDR3 is 15 residues. CDR3 loop: CASSLNVGGRVGYTF. The CDR3 region has the DNA TGTGCCAGCAGCTTGAATGTTGGGGGTCGGGTTGGCTACACCTTC.

This clone has a single count. The chain couples TRBV11-2 to TRBJ2-2; 8 nucleotides agree with TRBD1. This CDR3 is 15 amino acids long. In germline, CDR1 is SGHAT, CDR2 FQNNGV. The ends lost 1 base at V and 4 bases at J; junction bases unmatched: 2. The CDR3 is CASSLVQGGTGELFF. Written as DNA, the CDR3 is TGTGCCAGCAGCTTAGTACAGGGGGGCACCGGGGAGCTGTTTTTT.

In the case of this clone: A read error may produce the germline difference seen at one junction end. V and J are TRBV7-7 and TRBJ2-5, with TRBD2 as a possible D gene (6 bases). Per germline, CDR1 SSHAT and CDR2 FNYEAQ (reference sequence). The CDR3 is 14 amino acids. The CDR3 here is CASSFTGGQETQYF. CDR3 in DNA: TGTGCTAGCAGCTTTACCGGGGGACAAGAGACCCAGTACTTC.

This chain connects TRBV7-9 to TRBJ2-2; 9 nucleotides match TRBD1. V was clipped by 5 bases and J by 3 bases; unmatched bases: 4. The CDR3 contains 15 residues. CDR1 SEHNR and CDR2 FQNEAQ come from the germline V gene (reference sequence). The CDR3 nucleotides are TGTGCCAGCAGCGGGGGGACAGGGTACACCGGGGAGCTGTTTTTT. Protein sequence: CASSGGTGYTGELFF. Full variable domain (outside the CDR3, taken from reference TRBV7-9 and TRBJ2-2): DTGVSQNPRHKITKRGQNVTFRCDPISEHNRLYWYRQTLGQGPEFLTYFQNEAQLEKSRLLSDRFSAERPKGSFSTLEIQRTEQGDSAMYLCASSGGTGYTGELFFGEGSRLTVL.

A single count supports this clone. The rearrangement joins TRBV5-6 to TRBJ2-5; no clear D gene. Looked up from germline, CDR1 is SGHDT and CDR2 is YYEEEE. The V end lost 0 bases, the J end lost 4 bases, and 13 bases lay between the germline ends. The CDR3 has 15 residues. CDR3 in amino acids: CASSLEGSSRETQYF. The CDR3 DNA reads TGTGCCAGCAGCTTGGAGGGTAGTTCCAGAGAGACCCAGTACTTC.

The rearrangement links TRBV10-3 to TRBJ1-2; D unresolved. V was pared by 4 bases and J by 4 bases, with 13 bases between. This CDR3 spans 14 amino acids. Germline CDR1 ENHRY, CDR2 SYGVKD. The CDR3 DNA reads as TGTGCCATCAGTGGAGGAGCCGGACTCTATGGCTACACCTTC. It specifies CAISGGAGLYGYTF.

This rearrangement joins TRBV5-1 to TRBJ2-7; the match to TRBD1 covers 8 bases. J lost 5 bases, V lost 5 bases, and 9 bases had no gene match. CDR3 size: 14 residues. Germline V gives CDR1 SGHRS, CDR2 YFSETQ. CDR3 sequence (DNA): TGCGCCAGCAGTACAGGACAGGGAACCCACGAGCAGTACTTC. This codes for CASSTGQGTHEQYF. The whole variable domain, filled in from reference TRBV5-1 and TRBJ2-7, reads KAGVTQTPRYLIKTRGQQVTLSCSPISGHRSVSWYQQTPGQGLQFLFEYFSETQRNKGNFPGRFSGRQFSNSRSEMNVSTLELGDSALYLCASSTGQGTHEQYFGPGTRLTVT.

The chain links TRBV6-5 to TRBJ2-7, with a weak D call TRBD1 (5 bases). Germline CDR1 MNHEY, CDR2 SVGAGI. Trimming removed 7 bases from V and 1 base from J, with 14 bases in between. This CDR3 is built from 14 residues. Here the CDR3 DNA reads TGTGCCAGCATCTCGACTGGGGCGTCCTACGAGCAGTACTTC. Translation: CASISTGASYEQYF.

The V and J genes are TRBV27 and TRBJ1-2, with 8 bases lining up with TRBD1. After removal of 4 bases from V and 6 bases from J, the junction contained 10 bases not matched to a gene. Germline values: CDR1 MNHEY, CDR2 SMNVEV (reference sequence). The CDR3 length is 15 residues. The CDR3: CASSSRTGWGDGYTF. CDR3 nucleotides: TGTGCCAGCAGTTCCCGGACAGGGTGGGGCGATGGCTACACCTTC.

The CDR3 DNA is TGTGCCAGCAGCCAACAGGGAAACGACAATCAGCCCCAGCATTTT. As protein: CASSQQGNDNQPQHF. The chain carries TRBV6-5 and TRBJ1-5; tentative D call: TRBD1 (6 bases). Germline V lookup: CDR1 MNHEY, CDR2 SVGAGI. Trimming pared 6 bases from V and 3 bases from J, leaving 15 bases between. This CDR3 comprises 15 residues.

The genes are TRBV5-1 and TRBJ2-4; D is uncertain. Germline V gene sequence: CDR1 SGHRS, CDR2 YFSETQ. V lost 0 bases and J 9 bases, leaving 13 bases between the germline ends. The CDR3 contains 14 residues. In DNA, the CDR3 is TGCGCCAGCAGCTTGGTGGGTATTAACTCCATTCAGTACTTC. Translation gives CASSLVGINSIQYF.

The chain combines TRBV11-2 with TRBJ2-2; no firm D call. This CDR3 has 16 amino acids. Germline CDR1 is SGHAT and CDR2 is FQNNGV. Trimming removed 0 bases from V and 4 bases from J, with 12 bases in between. The CDR3 is CASSLESGRGTGELFF. In DNA, the CDR3 is TGTGCCAGCAGCTTAGAATCAGGTCGCGGCACCGGGGAGCTGTTTTTT.

This CDR3 is CASSLWTGVTGELFF. The CDR3 region has the DNA TGTGCCAGTAGTCTTTGGACAGGGGTCACCGGGGAGCTGTTTTTT. V usage is TRBV19 and J usage is TRBJ2-2, with 9 bases identical to TRBD1. Germline V CDR1 and CDR2: LNHDA, SQIVND (reference sequence). V lost 5 bases, J lost 4 bases, and 5 bases stayed unmatched. This CDR3 region has 15 residues.

The chain couples TRBV6-5 to TRBJ2-3; D might be TRBD2 (6 bases). V lost 8 bases and J lost 6, with 21 bases in between. The V gene's germline CDR1 is MNHEY and CDR2 SVGAGI. The CDR3 length is 15 residues. The CDR3 is CASLSRAGPVDTQYF. For the CDR3, the DNA is TGTGCCAGCCTATCCAGGGCGGGGCCAGTTGATACGCAGTATTTT.

With regard to this clone: At one end the junction does not follow the germline gene, possibly because of a read error. The chain carries TRBV20-1 and TRBJ1-2, with D uncertain. Germline V gene lookup returns CDR1 DFQATT and CDR2 SNEGSKA (reference sequence). CDR3 length: 9 amino acids. DNA of the CDR3: TGCAGTGCTAACTCTGGCTACACCTTC. It codes for CSANSGYTF.

This clone is a singleton in its sample. The chain combines TRBV5-1 with TRBJ2-4; TRBD1 aligns across 7 bases. Trimming took 0 bases from V and 9 from J; bases not matched to a gene: 3. CDR3 length equals 13 residues. In germline, CDR1 is SGHRS, CDR2 YFSETQ. The CDR3 sequence: CASSLVPGGIQYF. The DNA for the CDR3 is TGCGCCAGCAGCTTGGTCCCAGGGGGCATTCAGTACTTC.

The J gene is TRBJ2-5, the V gene TRBV29-1, with a tentative D call TRBD1 (6 bases). Germline-derived CDR1 and CDR2 are SQVTM and ANQGSEA. Between the trimmed V and J ends, which lost 6 bases and 3 bases, there was a span of 8 bases. The CDR3 consists of 11 residues. CDR3 region: CSVWTEETQYF. The CDR3 DNA sequence: TGCAGCGTGTGGACAGAAGAGACCCAGTACTTC.

The chain uses TRBV5-4 and TRBJ2-6, with no clear D. Germline CDR1 reads SGHNT; CDR2 reads YYREEE (reference sequence). The V and J ends lost 0 bases and 0 bases respectively, with 4 bases between them. This CDR3 is built from 15 residues. The CDR3 bases are TGTGCCAGCAGCTTGGGCAACTCTGGGGCCAACGTCCTGACTTTC. The encoded protein is CASSLGNSGANVLTF.